The clone carrying this TCR beta chain was observed a few times. The antigen is unknown. The sample is drawn from a study of T-cell memory formation after mild COVID-19. Whole-study findings and limits: CD8+ contracting clones occupied EMRA, while CD4+ ones occupied mainly CM and EM. The finding that pre-infection memory included some responding clones suggested that cross-reactive memory joined. Clones that got smaller from day 15 to 85 had even CD4/CD8, while clones growing later tipped toward CD4+. Proof of SARS-CoV-2 specificity was absent for the second-wave clones that crested on day 37.

Deletions cut 6 bases from V and 3 bases from J, with 11 bases between. The CDR3 is made up of 13 amino acids. Germline CDR1 reads MDHEN; CDR2 reads SYDVKM. TCRdb itself ran the 5' RACE reads through MiXCR, one entry per CDR3 protein. The sample records 250,000 or so distinct CDR3 sequences, 9.4% being singletons. Sequencing was performed on PBMCs or a T cell subset sorted from them (not recorded which). This TCR came from a young man who had mild COVID-19 (a few samples of this study predate the infection). Cell type and time point are not known. V gene TRBV28 combines with J gene TRBJ1-1; D call uncertain. CDR3 sequence reads: CASRNGLHTEAFF. DNA for the CDR3: TGTGCCAGCAGGAACGGCCTTCACACTGAAGCTTTCTTT. The full variable domain, with the rest looked up from reference TRBV28 and TRBJ1-1, is DVKVTQSSRYLVKRTGEKVFLECVQDMDHENMFWYRQDPGLGLRLIYFSYDVKMKEKGDIPEGYSVSREKKERFSLILESASTNQTSMYLCASRNGLHTEAFFGQGTRLTVV.